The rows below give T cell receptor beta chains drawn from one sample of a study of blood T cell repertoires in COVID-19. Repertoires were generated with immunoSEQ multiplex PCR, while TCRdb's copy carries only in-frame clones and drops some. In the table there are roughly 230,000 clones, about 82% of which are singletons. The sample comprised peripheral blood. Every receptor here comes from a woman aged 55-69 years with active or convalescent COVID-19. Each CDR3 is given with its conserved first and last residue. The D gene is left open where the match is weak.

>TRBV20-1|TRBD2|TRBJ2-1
CSASPTSGRAHEQFF
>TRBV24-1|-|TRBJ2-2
CATSDYAGTTTGELFF
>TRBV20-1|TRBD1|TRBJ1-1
CSAAGGTEAFF
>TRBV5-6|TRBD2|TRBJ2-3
CASSLGLAVSTDTQYF
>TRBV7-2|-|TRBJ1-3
CASSLGRGAGNTIYF
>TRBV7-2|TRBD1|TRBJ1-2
CASSLGRQGGGYTF
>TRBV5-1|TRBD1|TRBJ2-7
CASSLVGQVPSQEQYF
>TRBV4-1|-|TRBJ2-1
CASSLFGGVFNEQFF
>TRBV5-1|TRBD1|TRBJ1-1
CASSPDRSLGTEAFF
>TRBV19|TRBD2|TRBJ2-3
CASSMGSSGRETDTQYF
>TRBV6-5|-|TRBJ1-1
CASSYSGAGTEAFF
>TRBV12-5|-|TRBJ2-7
CASGKTGFYEQYF
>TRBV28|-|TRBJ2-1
CASSSRSRTYNEQFF
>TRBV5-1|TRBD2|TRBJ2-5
CASTLGGVGGKETQYF
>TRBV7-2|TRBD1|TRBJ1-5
CASSPQGSGQPQHF
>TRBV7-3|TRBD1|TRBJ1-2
CASSMGQGYGYTF
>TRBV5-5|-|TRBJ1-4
CASSFGDKEKLFF
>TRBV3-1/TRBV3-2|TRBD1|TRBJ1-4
CASSQEGPGGEKLFF
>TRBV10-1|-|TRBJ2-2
CASNDSTGELFF
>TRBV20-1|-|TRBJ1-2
CLPTANYGYTF
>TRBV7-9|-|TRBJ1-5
CASSSAGQPQHF
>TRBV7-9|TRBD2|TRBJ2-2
CASSLLAGGANTGELFF
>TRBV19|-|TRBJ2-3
CASSTHGAADTQYF
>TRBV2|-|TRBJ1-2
CASSASYGYTF
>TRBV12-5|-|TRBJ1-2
CASGFQGKTSYGYTF
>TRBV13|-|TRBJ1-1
CASSLELYTEAFF
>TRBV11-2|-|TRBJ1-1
CASKGLSNTEAFF
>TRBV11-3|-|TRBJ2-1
CASSLGGSYNEQFF
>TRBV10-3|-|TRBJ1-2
CAISESVERSYGYTF
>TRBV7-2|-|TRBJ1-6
CASSVTSVRALISPLHF
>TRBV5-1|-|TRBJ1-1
CASSSPGGTEAFF
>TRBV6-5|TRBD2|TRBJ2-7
CASSENSGRADEQYF
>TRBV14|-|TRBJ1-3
CASSPLDRTSGNTIYF
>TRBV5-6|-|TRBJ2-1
CASSLVWAVEQFF
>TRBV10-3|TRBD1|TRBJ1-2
CATTGTDFNYGYTF
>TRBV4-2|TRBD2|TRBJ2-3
CASSRRDSGREGDTQYF
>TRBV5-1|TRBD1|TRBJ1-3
CASSGGQGRNTIYF
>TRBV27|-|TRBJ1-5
CASSFGAYQPQHF
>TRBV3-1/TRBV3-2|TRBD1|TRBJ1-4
CASSQELGQAIEKLFF
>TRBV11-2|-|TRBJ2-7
CASSLGPADQNYEQYF
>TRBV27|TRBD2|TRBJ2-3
CASTSAGGATDTQYF
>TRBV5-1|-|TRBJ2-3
CASATGVGTDTQYF
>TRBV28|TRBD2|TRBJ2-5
CASSLPPGLAGETQYF
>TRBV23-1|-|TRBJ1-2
CASTIIQSQAPNYGYTF
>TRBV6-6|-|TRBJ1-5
CASSPGVLREDNQPQHF
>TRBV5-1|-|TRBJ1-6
CASSVRRGSPLHF